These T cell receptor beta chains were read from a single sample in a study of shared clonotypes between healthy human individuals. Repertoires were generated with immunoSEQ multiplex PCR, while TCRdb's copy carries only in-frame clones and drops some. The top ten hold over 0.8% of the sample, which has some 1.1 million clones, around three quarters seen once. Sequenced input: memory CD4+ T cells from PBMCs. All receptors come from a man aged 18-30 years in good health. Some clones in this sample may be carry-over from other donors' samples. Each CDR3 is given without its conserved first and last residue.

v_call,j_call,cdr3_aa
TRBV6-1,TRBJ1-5,ASRTGSNQPQH
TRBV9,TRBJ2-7,ASSVVGSPKGVHEQY
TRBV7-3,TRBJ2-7,ASSPRSGRASYEQY
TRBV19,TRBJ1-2,ASSLSFSSYGYT
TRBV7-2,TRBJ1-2,ASTRQIGYGYT
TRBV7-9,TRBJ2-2,ASSLGQDTELF
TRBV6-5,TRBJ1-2,ASSSPGQGIDGYT
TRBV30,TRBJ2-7,AWSPGTKTYEQY
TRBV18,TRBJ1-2,ASSGRHDGYT
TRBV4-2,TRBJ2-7,ASSLDPGQGILYEQY
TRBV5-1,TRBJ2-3,ASGVVAGMDTQY
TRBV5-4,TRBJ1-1,ASRRQGARTEAF
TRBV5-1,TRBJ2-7,ASSLFASGSSEQY
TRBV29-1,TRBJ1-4,SVAPGLHNEKLF
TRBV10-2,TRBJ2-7,ASSGLTRNFYEQY
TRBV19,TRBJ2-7,ASSGRDKQY
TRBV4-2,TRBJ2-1,ASSQDGSATQF
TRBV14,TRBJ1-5,ASSYPDSSNQPQH
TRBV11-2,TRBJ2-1,ASSLDLDEQF